Listed below are T cell receptor beta chains from one sample, sequenced in a study of blood T cell repertoires in COVID-19. Repertoires were generated with immunoSEQ multiplex PCR, while TCRdb's copy carries only in-frame clones and drops some. The data contain about 410,000 clones, 89% of them singletons. Sequencing was performed on peripheral blood. The receptors originated from a woman aged 40 to 50 with COVID-19, enrolled during active disease. Both conserved end residues are part of each CDR3. D genes are given only for firm matches. The size field is filled for only some rows; it gives once, few, many or a size class.

V	J	D	size	DNA	CDR3
TRBV7-9	TRBJ1-2	NA	NA	TGTGCCAGCAGCTCTCAGGGGAATGGCTACACCTTC	CASSSQGNGYTF
TRBV27	TRBJ1-6	NA	NA	TGTGCCAGCAGCTTCAGGGTCTATAATTCACCCCTCCACTTT	CASSFRVYNSPLHF
TRBV6-1	TRBJ1-1	TRBD1	NA	TGTGCCAGCAGTGACGGGACAGCCAAGAACACTGAAGCTTTCTTT	CASSDGTAKNTEAFF
TRBV6-5	TRBJ1-6	NA	NA	TGTGCCAGCAGCTCCCGCGGGGTATTAGGTTCACCCCTCCACTTT	CASSSRGVLGSPLHF
TRBV6-5	TRBJ1-1	TRBD1	once	TGTGCCAGTCGACAGGGGACCACTGAAGCTTTCTTT	CASRQGTTEAFF
TRBV11-3	TRBJ2-2	TRBD1	NA	TGTGCCAGCAGCCCCCCGACAGGGGCGACCGGGGAGCTGTTTTTT	CASSPPTGATGELFF
TRBV19	TRBJ1-1	NA	NA	TGTGCCAGTCGTTCGGGTGAAGCTTTCTTT	CASRSGEAFF
TRBV6-4	TRBJ1-2	NA	NA	TGTGCCAGCAGTGTACAGGGAGGGAAAAACTATGGCTACACCTTC	CASSVQGGKNYGYTF
TRBV24-1	TRBJ1-1	NA	NA	TGTGCCACCAGTGACCCGACATCAACTGAAGCTTTCTTT	CATSDPTSTEAFF
TRBV28	TRBJ2-5	NA	NA	TGTGCCAGCAGTTTTTGGAGGGCCGGAGAGACCCAGTACTTC	CASSFWRAGETQYF
TRBV6-5	TRBJ2-5	NA	NA	TGTGCCAGCAGCCGGGACTTACAAGAGACCCAGTACTTC	CASSRDLQETQYF
TRBV28	TRBJ2-7	NA	once	TGTGCCAGCAGTTTAGGTGAGCTCGAGCAGTACTTC	CASSLGELEQYF
TRBV28	TRBJ1-2	NA	NA	TGTGCCAGCAGCTTTGACAGCTATGGCTACACCTTC	CASSFDSYGYTF
TRBV7-2	TRBJ2-7	NA	NA	TGTGCCAGCAGCCCCCGCGGGAACCACGAGCAGTACTTC	CASSPRGNHEQYF
TRBV4-1	TRBJ1-4	TRBD1	NA	TGCGCCACAACAAAAACGGGGACAGGGAATGAAAAACTGTTTTTT	CATTKTGTGNEKLFF
TRBV24-1	TRBJ2-5	TRBD1	NA	TGTGCCACCAGTGATCCAACAGGGGGCTATGAGACCCAGTACTTC	CATSDPTGGYETQYF
TRBV7-9	TRBJ1-1	TRBD1	NA	TGTGCCAGCAGCAGACAGGGGGACACTGAAGCTTTCTTT	CASSRQGDTEAFF
TRBV15	TRBJ2-5	NA	NA	TGTGCCACCAGCAGGGGACTCGGGGCCCAGTACTTC	CATSRGLGAQYF
TRBV4-1	TRBJ2-2	NA	NA	TGCGCCAGCAGCCAGGAGGGGCTCGCCGGGGAGCTGTTTTTT	CASSQEGLAGELFF
TRBV29-1	TRBJ1-1	NA	NA	TGCAGCGGACAGGTTCTCCCCACTGAAGCTTTCTTT	CSGQVLPTEAFF
TRBV18	TRBJ1-4	TRBD1	NA	TGTGCCAGCTCACAGACAGGGTCCAATGAAAAACTGTTTTTT	CASSQTGSNEKLFF
TRBV27	TRBJ2-1	TRBD2	NA	TGTGCCAGCAGTCCACTAGCGGGGGGTTACAATGAGCAGTTCTTC	CASSPLAGGYNEQFF
TRBV9	TRBJ2-7	TRBD2	NA	TGTGCCAGCAGCGTAGACATAGCGGGGGGGCCCTACGAGCAGTACTTC	CASSVDIAGGPYEQYF
TRBV7-9	TRBJ1-4	NA	NA	TGTGCCAGCAGCTTAGACAGAGAAAAACTGTTTTTT	CASSLDREKLFF
TRBV27	TRBJ1-4	NA	NA	TGTGCCAGCAGGAGCCAGGGGTTGGCTAATGAAAAACTGTTTTTT	CASRSQGLANEKLFF
TRBV30	TRBJ2-7	NA	NA	TGTGCCTGGAGTCCCCCCTGGGGGGGCCTATACGAGCAGTACTTC	CAWSPPWGGLYEQYF
TRBV6-5	TRBJ1-5	TRBD1	once	TGTGCCAGCAGTTCTGGGACAGGGGGCAATCAGCCCCAGCATTTT	CASSSGTGGNQPQHF
TRBV28	TRBJ2-1	NA	NA	TGTGCCAGCAGTCGAGGCCCCACTACCAGCCTTGAGCAGTTCTTC	CASSRGPTTSLEQFF
TRBV2	TRBJ2-5	TRBD1	NA	TGTGCCAGCACCTTAGGGACAGGGGGCCGAGAGACCCAGTACTTC	CASTLGTGGRETQYF